Described below is a single TCR beta chain sequence and its context. Its target is not known. This sample is drawn from a study of CD8 T cells in ankylosing spondylitis. The CDR3 has 15 residues. Germline V CDR1 and CDR2: SGHAT, FQNNGV. V gave up 8 bases and J gave up 8 bases; unmatched junction bases: 15. Overall study findings and caveats: It appeared that ankylosing spondylitis blood was characterized by a TCR beta motif of about eight highly homologous variants. The study looked at matched synovial fluid samples from ankylosing spondylitis patients. Disease-linked clones were reported to be significantly enriched there.

TCRdb used MiXCR to reprocess the 5' RACE reads, holding one entry per CDR3 protein. The sample has roughly 220,000 distinct CDR3 sequences, around 19% seen once. Sequencing was done on a sample of blood, either unsorted or a sorted T cell fraction (not recorded which). The TCR originated in a male donor with ankylosing spondylitis. The V gene is TRBV11-2, the J gene TRBJ2-1, with 7 bases identical to TRBD2. The CDR3: CASLRRGGSGDEQFF. The CDR3 nucleotides are TGTGCCAGCCTACGGCGGGGCGGGAGTGGAGATGAGCAGTTCTTC.